These T cell receptor beta chains were read from a single sample in a study of T cell repertoires in cytomegalovirus infection. Their recognized antigens are unknown. One entry per CDR3 protein results from TCRdb running MiXCR on the reads. The table records about 890,000 distinct CDR3 sequences, about a third of them present only once. Sequencing was performed on cultured CD8+ T cells from PBMCs, taken from culture after CMV antigen stimulation. The receptors here all came from a human donor in good health (CMV status not recorded). Some clones in this sample may be carry-over from other donors' samples. Both conserved end residues are part of each CDR3. Each record gives: CDR3 length, D gene, J gene, V gene, clone size, CDR3 DNA, CDR3 protein. D genes are given only for firm matches. Some rows mark clone size as missing; the rest say once, few, many or name a class of expanded clone.

15	TRBD2	TRBJ2-1	TRBV20-1	.	TGCAGTGCTAGAGCGGGCGGGGGAGACTACAATGAGCAGTTCTTC	CSARAGGGDYNEQFF
14	.	TRBJ2-5	TRBV7-9	few	TGTGCCAGCAGCTTCCCCAGATACCCCTCGACCCAGTACTTC	CASSFPRYPSTQYF
15	TRBD1	TRBJ1-5	TRBV27	.	TGTGCCAGCAGCGCAGGGGGCACGGGCAATCAGCCCCAGCATTTT	CASSAGGTGNQPQHF
15	.	TRBJ1-1	TRBV15	.	TGTGCCACCAGCAGAGGTCCGGGCGGGAACACTGAAGCTTTCTTT	CATSRGPGGNTEAFF
15	TRBD2	TRBJ2-1	TRBV5-1	.	TGCGCCAGCATTGGAGAGGCTAGCGGTTACAATGAGCAGTTCTTC	CASIGEASGYNEQFF
15	TRBD1	TRBJ2-2	TRBV7-9	.	TGTGCCAGCAGCTTCGGGACAGGGATGGCCGGGGAGCTGTTTTTT	CASSFGTGMAGELFF
16	TRBD1	TRBJ1-6	TRBV6-2/TRBV6-3	few	TGTGCCAGCAGCCATATCCCGGGACAGTTGAATTCACCCCTCCACTTT	CASSHIPGQLNSPLHF
10	.	TRBJ2-1	TRBV7-9	few	TGTGCCAGTATGGACAATGAGCAGTTCTTC	CASMDNEQFF
16	.	TRBJ2-7	TRBV18	few	TGTGCCAGCTCATCACGGGACGGGTTCGGTATCTACGAGCAGTACTTT	CASSSRDGFGIYEQYF
15	.	TRBJ2-3	TRBV2	.	TGTGCCAGCAGGGAGCGGAGTAAAAGCACAGATACGCAGTATTTT	CASRERSKSTDTQYF
14	.	TRBJ1-5	TRBV12-3/TRBV12-4	few	TGTGCCAGCAGTTTAGCGCTGGCCAGTCAGCCCCAGCATTTT	CASSLALASQPQHF
14	.	TRBJ1-5	TRBV12-3/TRBV12-4	.	TGTGCCAGCACCCAGGGTAGGGGCTCGCAGCCCCAGCATTTT	CASTQGRGSQPQHF
14	TRBD1	TRBJ1-2	TRBV20-1	.	TGCAGTGCCCACACGGCAGGGGGTAACTATGGCTACACCTTC	CSAHTAGGNYGYTF
16	TRBD1	TRBJ1-2	TRBV6-2/TRBV6-3	.	TGTGCCAGCAGTTACACCTTCGACTTGGACAGGGCAGGCTACACCTTC	CASSYTFDLDRAGYTF
14	TRBD2	TRBJ2-1	TRBV19	few	TGTGCCAGTAGTATAGATGGGGGGGAAGATGAGCAGTTCTTC	CASSIDGGEDEQFF
14	TRBD1	TRBJ2-5	TRBV27	many	TGTGCCAGCAGTTTGGGGACAGCTGGGGAGACCCAGTACTTC	CASSLGTAGETQYF
15	.	TRBJ1-6	TRBV7-9	.	TGTGCCAGCAGCTTAGAGCTTCAGGAAGGTTCACCCCTCCACTTT	CASSLELQEGSPLHF
12	.	TRBJ2-7	TRBV5-1	.	TGCGCCAGCAGCCCGGCGGGCCACGAGCAGTACTTC	CASSPAGHEQYF
14	.	TRBJ2-5	TRBV6-6	many	TGTGCCAGCAACATGGAAGGACCTCTGGAGACCCAGTACTTC	CASNMEGPLETQYF
21	.	TRBJ2-3	TRBV4-1	.	TGCGCCAGCAGACACCTCCCCGGCCAGGGGAGTAAACAACTACCCACAGATACGCAGTATTTT	CASRHLPGQGSKQLPTDTQYF
16	TRBD2	TRBJ2-7	TRBV7-9	.	TGTGCCAGCAGCTTACTAGCGGGGTCGCGAGCCTACGAGCAGTACTTC	CASSLLAGSRAYEQYF
11	.	TRBJ2-2	TRBV29-1	.	TGCAGCGTAAAAGGGACCGGGGAGCTGTTTTTT	CSVKGTGELFF